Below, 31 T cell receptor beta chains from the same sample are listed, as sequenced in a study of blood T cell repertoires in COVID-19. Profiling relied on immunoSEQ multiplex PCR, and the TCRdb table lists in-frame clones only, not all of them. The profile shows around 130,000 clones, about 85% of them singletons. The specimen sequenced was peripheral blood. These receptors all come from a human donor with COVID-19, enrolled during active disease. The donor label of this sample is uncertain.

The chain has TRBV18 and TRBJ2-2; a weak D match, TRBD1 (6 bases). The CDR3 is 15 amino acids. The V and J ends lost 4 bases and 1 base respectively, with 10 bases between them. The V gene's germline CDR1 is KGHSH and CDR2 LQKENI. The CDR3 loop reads CASSLSGENTGELFF. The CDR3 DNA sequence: TGTGCCAGCTCACTTTCAGGGGAGAACACCGGGGAGCTGTTTTTT.

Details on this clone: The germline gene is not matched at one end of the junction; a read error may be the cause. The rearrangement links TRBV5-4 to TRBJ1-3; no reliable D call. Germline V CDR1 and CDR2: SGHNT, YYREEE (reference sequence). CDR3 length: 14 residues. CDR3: CASSLGLAGNAIYF. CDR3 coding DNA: TGTGCCAGCAGCTTGGGACTGGCTGGAAACGCCATATATTTT.

CDR3 sequence (DNA): TGTGCCAGCACCTGGGACAGCTCTGGAAACACCATATATTTT. Translating gives CASTWDSSGNTIYF. J is TRBJ1-3 and V is TRBV6-5; TRBD1 agrees at 7 bases. The CDR3 spans 14 residues. V dropped 7 bases and J dropped 0; count of bases not matched to a gene: 3. CDR1 and CDR2 from the germline V gene are MNHEY and SVGAGI.

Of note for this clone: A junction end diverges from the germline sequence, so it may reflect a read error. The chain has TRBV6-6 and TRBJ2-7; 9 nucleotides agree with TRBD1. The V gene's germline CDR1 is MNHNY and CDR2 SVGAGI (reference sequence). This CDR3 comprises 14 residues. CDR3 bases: TGTGCCAGCAGACGTGGACAGGGGAACTACGGGCAGTACTTC. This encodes CASRRGQGNYGQYF.

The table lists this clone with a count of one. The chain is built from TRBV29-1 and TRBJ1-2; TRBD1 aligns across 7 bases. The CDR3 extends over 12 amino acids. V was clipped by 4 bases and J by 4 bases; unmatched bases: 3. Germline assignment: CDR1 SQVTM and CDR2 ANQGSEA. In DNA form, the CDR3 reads TGCAGCGTTGTGAGACAGGGCTATGGCTACACCTTC. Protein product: CSVVRQGYGYTF. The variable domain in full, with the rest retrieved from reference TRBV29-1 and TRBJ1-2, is SAVISQKPSRDICQRGTSLTIQCQVDSQVTMMFWYRQQPGQSLTLIATANQGSEATYESGFVIDKFPISRPNLTFSTLTVSNMSPEDSSIYLCSVVRQGYGYTFGSGTRLTVV.

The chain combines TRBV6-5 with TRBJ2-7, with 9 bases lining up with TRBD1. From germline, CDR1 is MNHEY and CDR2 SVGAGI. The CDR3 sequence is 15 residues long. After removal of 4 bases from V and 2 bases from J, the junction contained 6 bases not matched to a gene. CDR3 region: CASSSPRTGAYEQYF. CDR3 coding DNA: TGTGCCAGCAGTTCGCCTCGGACAGGGGCCTACGAGCAGTACTTC.

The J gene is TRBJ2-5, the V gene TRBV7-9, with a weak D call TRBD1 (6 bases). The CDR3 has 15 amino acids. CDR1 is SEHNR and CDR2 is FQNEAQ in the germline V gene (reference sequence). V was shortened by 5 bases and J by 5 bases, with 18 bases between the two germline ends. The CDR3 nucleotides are TGTGCCAGCAGCGAAATACAGGGTTCAGGGGAGACCCAGTACTTC. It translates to CASSEIQGSGETQYF.

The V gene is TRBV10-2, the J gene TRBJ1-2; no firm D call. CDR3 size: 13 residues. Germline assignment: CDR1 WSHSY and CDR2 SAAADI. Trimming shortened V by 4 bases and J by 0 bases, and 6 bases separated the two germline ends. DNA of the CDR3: TGCGCCAGCAGTGGTATTACTAACTATGGCTACACCTTC. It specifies CASSGITNYGYTF.

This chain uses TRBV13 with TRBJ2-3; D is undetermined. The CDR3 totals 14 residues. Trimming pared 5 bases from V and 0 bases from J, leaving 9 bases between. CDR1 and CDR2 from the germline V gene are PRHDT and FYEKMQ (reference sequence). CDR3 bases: TGTGCCAGCAGCCCGCGGCCTAGCACAGATACGCAGTATTTT. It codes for CASSPRPSTDTQYF.

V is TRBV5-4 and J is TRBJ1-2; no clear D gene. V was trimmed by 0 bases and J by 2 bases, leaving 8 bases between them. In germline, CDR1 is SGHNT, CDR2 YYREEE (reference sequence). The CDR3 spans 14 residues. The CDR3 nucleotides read TGTGCCAGCAGCTTGGAAGCGAGCAACTATGGCTACACCTTC. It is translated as CASSLEASNYGYTF.

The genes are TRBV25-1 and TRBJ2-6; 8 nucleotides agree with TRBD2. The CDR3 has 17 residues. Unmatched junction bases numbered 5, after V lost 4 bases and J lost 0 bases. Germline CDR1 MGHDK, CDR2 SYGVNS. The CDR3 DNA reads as TGTGCCAGCAGTGCCCGGGAGGGGAACTCTGGGGCCAACGTCCTGACTTTC. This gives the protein CASSAREGNSGANVLTF.

The DNA for the CDR3 is TGTGCCAGTAGTATAAGTGAGGCAGAATACGAGCAGTACTTC. It specifies CASSISEAEYEQYF. The genes are TRBV19 and TRBJ2-7; D ambiguous. The CDR3 consists of 14 residues. Trimming took off 2 bases at V and 4 bases at J, with 12 bases between the two ends. Germline CDR1 is LNHDA and CDR2 is SQIVND (reference sequence).

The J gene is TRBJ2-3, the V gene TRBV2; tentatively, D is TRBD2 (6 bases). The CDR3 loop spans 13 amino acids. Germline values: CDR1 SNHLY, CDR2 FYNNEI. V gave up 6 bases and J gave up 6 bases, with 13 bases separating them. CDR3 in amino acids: CASSYSGRDTQYF. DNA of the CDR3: TGTGCCAGCAGCTACTCGGGGAGGGATACGCAGTATTTT.

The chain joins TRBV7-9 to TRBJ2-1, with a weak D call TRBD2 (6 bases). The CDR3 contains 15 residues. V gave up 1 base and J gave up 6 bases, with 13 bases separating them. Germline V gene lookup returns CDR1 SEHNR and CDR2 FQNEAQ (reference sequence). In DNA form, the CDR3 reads TGTGCCAGCAGCTTAGTACGGGGGAGCATCAATGAGCAGTTCTTC. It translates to CASSLVRGSINEQFF.

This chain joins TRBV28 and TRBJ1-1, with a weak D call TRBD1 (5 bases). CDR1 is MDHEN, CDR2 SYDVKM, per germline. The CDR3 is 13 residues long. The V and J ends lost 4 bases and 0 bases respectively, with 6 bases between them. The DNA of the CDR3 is TGTGCCAGCAGTTCGGACATGAACACTGAAGCTTTCTTT. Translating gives CASSSDMNTEAFF. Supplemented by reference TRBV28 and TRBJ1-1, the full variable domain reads DVKVTQSSRYLVKRTGEKVFLECVQDMDHENMFWYRQDPGLGLRLIYFSYDVKMKEKGDIPEGYSVSREKKERFSLILESASTNQTSMYLCASSSDMNTEAFFGQGTRLTVV.

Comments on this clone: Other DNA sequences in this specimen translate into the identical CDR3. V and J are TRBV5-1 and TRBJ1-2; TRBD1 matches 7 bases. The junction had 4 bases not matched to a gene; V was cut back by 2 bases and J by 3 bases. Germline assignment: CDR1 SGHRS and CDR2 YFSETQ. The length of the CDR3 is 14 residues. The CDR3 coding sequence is TGCGCCAGCAGCTTTTCAACAGGGGACTATGGCTACACCTTC. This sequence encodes CASSFSTGDYGYTF. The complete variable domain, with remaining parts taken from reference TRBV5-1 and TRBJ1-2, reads KAGVTQTPRYLIKTRGQQVTLSCSPISGHRSVSWYQQTPGQGLQFLFEYFSETQRNKGNFPGRFSGRQFSNSRSEMNVSTLELGDSALYLCASSFSTGDYGYTFGSGTRLTVV.

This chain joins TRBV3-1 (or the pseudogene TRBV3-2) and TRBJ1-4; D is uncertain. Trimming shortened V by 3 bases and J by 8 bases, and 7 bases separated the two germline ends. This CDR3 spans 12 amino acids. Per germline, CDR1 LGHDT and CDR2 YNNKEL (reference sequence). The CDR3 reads CASSQGAEKLFF. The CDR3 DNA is TGTGCCAGCAGCCAGGGCGCCGAAAAACTGTTTTTT.

The CDR3 protein is CASTLTSGKNEQFF. The CDR3 DNA sequence: TGTGCCAGCACCCTGACTAGCGGGAAAAATGAGCAGTTCTTC. J is TRBJ2-1 and V is TRBV11-3, with 11 bases lining up with TRBD2. V was clipped by 7 bases and J by 7 bases; unmatched bases: 6. This CDR3 has 14 amino acids. Germline values: CDR1 SGHNT, CDR2 YENEEA.

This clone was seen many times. CDR3 protein: CASSLGGSWGGGPQHF. The CDR3 DNA reads TGTGCCAGCAGCTTAGGGGGGAGTTGGGGAGGAGGGCCCCAGCATTTT. V usage is TRBV7-6 and J usage is TRBJ1-5, with a weak D call TRBD1 (5 bases). Trimming stripped 1 base from V and 9 bases from J, with 19 bases between. Germline V gives CDR1 SGHVS, CDR2 FNYEAQ. The CDR3 extends over 16 amino acids. Complete variable domain (other parts from reference TRBV7-6 and TRBJ1-5): GAGVSQSPRYKVTKRGQDVALRCDPISGHVSLYWYRQALGQGPEFLTYFNYEAQQDKSGLPNDRFSAERPEGSISTLTIQRTEQRDSAMYRCASSLGGSWGGGPQHFGDGTRLSIL.

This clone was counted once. CDR3 sequence: CASSRTSGIAGTDTQYF. CDR3 nucleotide sequence: TGTGCCAGCAGTCGTACGTCCGGGATAGCGGGCACAGATACGCAGTATTTT. The chain is built from TRBV6-6 and TRBJ2-3, with D possibly matching TRBD2 (6 bases). Germline loops: CDR1 MNHNY, CDR2 SVGAGI (reference sequence). The CDR3 extends over 17 amino acids. V dropped 5 bases and J dropped 1 base, with 19 bases sitting between them.

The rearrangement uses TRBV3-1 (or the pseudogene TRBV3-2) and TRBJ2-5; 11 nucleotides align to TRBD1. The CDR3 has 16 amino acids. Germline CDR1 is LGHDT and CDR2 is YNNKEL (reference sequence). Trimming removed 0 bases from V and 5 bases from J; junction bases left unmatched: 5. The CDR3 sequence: CASSQEEGQGVETQYF. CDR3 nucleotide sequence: TGTGCCAGCAGCCAAGAGGAGGGACAGGGGGTGGAGACCCAGTACTTC.

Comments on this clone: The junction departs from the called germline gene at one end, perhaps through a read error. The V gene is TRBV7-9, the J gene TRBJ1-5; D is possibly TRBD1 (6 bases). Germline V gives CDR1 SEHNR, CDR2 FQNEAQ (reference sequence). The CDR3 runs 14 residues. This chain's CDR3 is CASSLAGANQPQHF. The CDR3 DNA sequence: TGTGCCAGCAGCCTAGCAGGGGCGAATCAGCCCCAGCATTTT. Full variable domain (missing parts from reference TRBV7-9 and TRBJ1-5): DTGVSQNPRHKITKRGQNVTFRCDPISEHNRLYWYRQTLGQGPEFLTYFQNEAQLEKSRLLSDRFSAERPKGSFSTLEIQRTEQGDSAMYLCASSLAGANQPQHFGDGTRLSIL.

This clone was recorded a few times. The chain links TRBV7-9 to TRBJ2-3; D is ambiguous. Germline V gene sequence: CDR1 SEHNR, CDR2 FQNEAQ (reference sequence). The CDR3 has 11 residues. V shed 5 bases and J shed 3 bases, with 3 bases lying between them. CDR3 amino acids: CASSETDTQYF. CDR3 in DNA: TGTGCCAGCAGCGAGACAGATACGCAGTATTTT.

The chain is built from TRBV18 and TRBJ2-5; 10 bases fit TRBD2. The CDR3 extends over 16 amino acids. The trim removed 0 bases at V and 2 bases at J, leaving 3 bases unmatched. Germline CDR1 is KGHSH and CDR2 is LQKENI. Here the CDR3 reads CASSPPASGGQETQYF. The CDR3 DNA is TGTGCCAGCTCACCACCGGCTAGCGGGGGACAAGAGACCCAGTACTTC.

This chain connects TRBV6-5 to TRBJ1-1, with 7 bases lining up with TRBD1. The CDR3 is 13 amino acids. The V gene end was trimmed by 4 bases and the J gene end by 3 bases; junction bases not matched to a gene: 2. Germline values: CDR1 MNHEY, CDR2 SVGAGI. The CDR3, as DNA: TGTGCCAGCAGTTTTCAGGGGGACACTGAAGCTTTCTTT. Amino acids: CASSFQGDTEAFF.

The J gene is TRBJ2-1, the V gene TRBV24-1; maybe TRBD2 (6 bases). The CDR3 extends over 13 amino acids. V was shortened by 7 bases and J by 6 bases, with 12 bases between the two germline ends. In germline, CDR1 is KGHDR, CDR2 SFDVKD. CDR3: CATRRDEGNEQFF. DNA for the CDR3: TGTGCCACCAGGCGGGATGAGGGCAATGAGCAGTTCTTC.

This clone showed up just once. The CDR3 reads CASSQGGRTIYF. CDR3 sequence (DNA): TGTGCCAGCAGCCAAGGCGGTCGGACCATATATTTT. The genes are TRBV3-1 (or the pseudogene TRBV3-2) and TRBJ1-3, with D unclear. From germline, CDR1 is LGHDT and CDR2 YNNKEL (reference sequence). Trimming took off 1 base at V and 10 bases at J, with 8 bases between the two ends. CDR3 length: 12 amino acids.

The CDR3 loop reads CASSHSGGGQPQHF. The CDR3 DNA reads TGCGCCAGCAGCCATTCAGGGGGCGGTCAGCCCCAGCATTTT. V usage is TRBV4-1 and J usage is TRBJ1-5; 8 bases are a match to TRBD1. This CDR3 has 14 residues. Germline CDR1 MGHRA, CDR2 YSYEKL. Trimming took 3 bases from V and 6 from J; bases not matched to a gene: 4.

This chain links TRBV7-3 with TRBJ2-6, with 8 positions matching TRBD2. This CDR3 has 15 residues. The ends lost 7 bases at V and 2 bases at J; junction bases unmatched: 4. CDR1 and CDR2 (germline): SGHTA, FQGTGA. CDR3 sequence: CASTGGSPGANVLTF. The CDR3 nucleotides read TGTGCCAGCACGGGAGGGAGTCCTGGGGCCAACGTCCTGACTTTC.

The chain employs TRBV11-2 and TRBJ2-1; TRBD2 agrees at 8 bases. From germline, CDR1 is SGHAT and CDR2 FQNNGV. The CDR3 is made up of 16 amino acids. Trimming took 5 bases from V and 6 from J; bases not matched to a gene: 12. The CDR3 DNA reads TGTGCCAGCAGCCTCGGTTGGCGACTAGCGCTCAATGAGCAGTTCTTC. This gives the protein CASSLGWRLALNEQFF. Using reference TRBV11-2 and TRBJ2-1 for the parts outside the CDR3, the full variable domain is EAGVAQSPRYKIIEKRQSVAFWCNPISGHATLYWYQQILGQGPKLLIQFQNNGVVDDSQLPKDRFSAERLKGVDSTLKIQPAKLEDSAVYLCASSLGWRLALNEQFFGPGTRLTVL.

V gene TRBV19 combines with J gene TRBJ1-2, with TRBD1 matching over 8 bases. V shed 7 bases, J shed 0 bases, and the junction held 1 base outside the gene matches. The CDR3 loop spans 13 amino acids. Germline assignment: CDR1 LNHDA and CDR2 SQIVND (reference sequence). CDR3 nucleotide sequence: TGTGCCAGTACGGACAGGGCTAACTATGGCTACACCTTC. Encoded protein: CASTDRANYGYTF.